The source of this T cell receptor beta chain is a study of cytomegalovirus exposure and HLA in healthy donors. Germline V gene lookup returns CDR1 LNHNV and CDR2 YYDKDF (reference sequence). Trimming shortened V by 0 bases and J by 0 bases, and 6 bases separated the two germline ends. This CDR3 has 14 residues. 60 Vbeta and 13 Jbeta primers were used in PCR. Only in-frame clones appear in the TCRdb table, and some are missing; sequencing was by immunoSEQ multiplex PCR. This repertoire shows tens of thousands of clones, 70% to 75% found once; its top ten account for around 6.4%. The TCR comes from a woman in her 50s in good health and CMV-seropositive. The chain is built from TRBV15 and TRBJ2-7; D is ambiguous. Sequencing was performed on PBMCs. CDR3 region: CATSRERASYEQYF. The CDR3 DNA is TGTGCCACCAGCAGAGAAAGAGCCTCCTACGAGCAGTACTTC.